The clone carrying this TCR beta chain was observed a handful of times. The antigen is undetermined. This CDR3 is 18 amino acids long. Germline CDR1 LGHNA, CDR2 YSLEER. Trimming removed 1 base from V and 0 bases from J, with 18 bases in between. Every bit of the isolated RNA underwent reverse transcription, so sequencing read expressed TCRB transcripts. Measured with immunoSEQ multiplex PCR; TCRdb has only the in-frame clones, and not every one. The table records 100,000 to 150,000 clones, 17% of them present only once. The data stem from a study of beta chain features in type 1 diabetes. Study-wide points: Reads derived from cDNA could over-represent cells showing high TCR expression. Type 1 diabetes patients had moderately but significantly shorter TCRB CDR3s in all four CD4+ subsets.

The J gene is TRBJ1-1, the V gene TRBV4-3; D is ambiguous. Specimen: central memory CD4+ T cells from blood. This receptor was identified in a man aged 18 to 35 with type 1 diabetes. The CDR3 reads CASSQGWQTRELNTEAFF. The CDR3 DNA reads TGCGCCAGCAGCCAAGGTTGGCAGACCCGTGAGTTGAACACTGAAGCTTTCTTT.